One and the same sample provided the 3 T cell receptor beta chains below, sequenced in a study of OX40 agonist ivuxolimab in advanced cancers. To prepare the library, the immunoSEQ multiplex PCR assay was applied. TCRdb obtained this table from immuneACCESS and retained in-frame rearrangements with V and J assigned. These tables miss some clones; where compared with another copy, unresolved V genes account for less than half of the shortfall, and the remainder is unexplained. The sample data list some 86,000 clones, and about 90% of these were observed just once. The ten largest clonotypes hold around 0.33% of the sample. Sequenced here: CD4+ or CD8+ T cells sorted from blood, sampled in a trial of the OX40 agonist ivuxolimab. These receptors were obtained from an adult with an advanced solid tumor such as melanoma, head and neck, liver or kidney cancer.

The chain has TRBV5-4 and TRBJ1-1, with D perhaps matching TRBD1 (5 bases). Looked up from germline, CDR1 is SGHNT and CDR2 is YYREEE (reference sequence). With 4 bases removed from V and 1 base from J, the gap between germline ends came to 14 bases. The CDR3 is 15 residues long. DNA for the CDR3: TGTGCCAGCAGCGGGCTACAGGTCCCGAACACTGAAGCTTTCTTT. This gives the protein CASSGLQVPNTEAFF.

This chain connects TRBV25-1 to TRBJ1-4; maybe TRBD1 (5 bases). Germline V lookup: CDR1 MGHDK, CDR2 SYGVNS. V was trimmed by 0 bases and J by 6 bases, leaving 11 bases between them. This CDR3 has 15 amino acids. The DNA of the CDR3 is TGTGCCAGCAGTGAATATGGGGGTCTGGATGAAAAACTGTTTTTT. It yields the protein CASSEYGGLDEKLFF.

This chain connects TRBV4-2 to TRBJ2-1; TRBD1 is a possible D gene (6 bases). The V gene's germline CDR1 is LGHNA and CDR2 YNFKEQ. CDR3 length: 16 amino acids. Trimming stripped 0 bases from V and 6 bases from J, with 15 bases between. In nucleotides, the CDR3 is TGTGCCAGCAGCCAAGAGGGTCTCGGACAGCTCAATGAGCAGTTCTTC. Translated: CASSQEGLGQLNEQFF.